This T cell receptor (beta chain) was recovered during a study of cytomegalovirus exposure and HLA in healthy donors. Study-level information: Samples from HLA-typed donors yielded about 85 million unique TCRs in an early data release. 81% of 398 genotyped donors fell in the Caucasian-associated ancestry cluster.

When sampled, the donors appeared nominally healthy, though they likely had unrecorded immune exposures. V trimming: 3 bases; J trimming: 0 bases; junction bases outside the gene matches: 5. This CDR3 has 16 residues. Per the germline V gene, CDR1 is KGHSH and CDR2 is LQKENI. A note on this clone: Its antigen is currently unknown.

Study-wide findings and caveats: DRB1 had the most TCR associations and HLA-C the fewest, a later analysis found, with rates varying by HLA locus.

PCR employed 60 Vbeta and 13 Jbeta primers. Produced via immunoSEQ multiplex PCR; TCRdb's table is partial and in-frame only. The table lists 99,000 or so clones, 65% to 80% of them singletons. Input material: PBMCs. The receptor was derived from a male donor in good health and CMV-seronegative. This rearrangement joins TRBV18 to TRBJ2-3; 8 bases agree with TRBD2. CDR3 bases: TGTGCCAGCTCACCCCCCCCGGGAGGGAGCACAGATACGCAGTATTTT. It encodes CASSPPPGGSTDTQYF.